This T cell receptor beta chain was sequenced during a study of blood T cell repertoires in COVID-19. Study-wide context: There were acute and convalescent COVID-19 samples, and they came from the United States, Italy and Spain.

Clones were read by immunoSEQ multiplex PCR, and TCRdb kept only the in-frame ones, dropping some. The sample has 250,000 to 300,000 clones; approximately 82% are singletons. The CDR3 totals 17 residues. CDR1 is SGHVS and CDR2 is FQNEAQ in the germline V gene. J gave up 0 bases and V 3 bases, and 7 bases lay outside the gene matches. This clone was recorded once. J is TRBJ2-7 and V is TRBV7-8; 11 bases map to TRBD2. Material for sequencing was peripheral blood. This clonotype was obtained from a woman aged 18 to 35 with acute or convalescent COVID-19. CDR3 in amino acids: CASSLGTSGQSSYEQYF. In nucleotides, the CDR3 is TGTGCCAGCAGCTTGGGGACTAGCGGACAGAGCTCCTACGAGCAGTACTTC.